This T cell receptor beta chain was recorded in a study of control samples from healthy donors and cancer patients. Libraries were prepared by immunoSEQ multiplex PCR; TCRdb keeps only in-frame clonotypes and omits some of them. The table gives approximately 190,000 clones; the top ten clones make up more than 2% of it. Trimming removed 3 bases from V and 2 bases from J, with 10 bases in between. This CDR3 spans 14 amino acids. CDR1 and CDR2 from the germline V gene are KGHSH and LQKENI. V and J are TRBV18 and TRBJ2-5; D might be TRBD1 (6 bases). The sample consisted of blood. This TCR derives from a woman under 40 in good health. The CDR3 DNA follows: TGTGCCAGCTCACCCACGGACAGTCAAGAGACCCAGTACTTC. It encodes CASSPTDSQETQYF. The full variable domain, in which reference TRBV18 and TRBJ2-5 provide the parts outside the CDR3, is NAGVMQNPRHLVRRRGQEARLRCSPMKGHSHVYWYRQLPEEGLKFMVYLQKENIIDESGMPKERFSAEFPKEGPSILRIQQVVRGDSAAYFCASSPTDSQETQYFGPGTRLLVL.